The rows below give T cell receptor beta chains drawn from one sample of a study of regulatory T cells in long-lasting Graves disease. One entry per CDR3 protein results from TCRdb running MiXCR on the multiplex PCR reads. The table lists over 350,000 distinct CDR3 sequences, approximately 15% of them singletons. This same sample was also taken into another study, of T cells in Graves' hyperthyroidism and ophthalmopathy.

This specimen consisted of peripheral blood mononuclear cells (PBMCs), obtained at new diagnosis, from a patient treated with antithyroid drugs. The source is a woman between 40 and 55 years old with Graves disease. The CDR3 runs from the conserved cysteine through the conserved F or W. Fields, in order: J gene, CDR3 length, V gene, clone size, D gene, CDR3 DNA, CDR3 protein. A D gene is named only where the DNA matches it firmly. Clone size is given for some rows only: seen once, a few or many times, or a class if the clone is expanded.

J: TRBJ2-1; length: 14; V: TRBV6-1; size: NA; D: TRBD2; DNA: TGTGCCAGCCCCACGGGACTAGCTCTCGGTGAGCAGTTCTTC; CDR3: CASPTGLALGEQFF
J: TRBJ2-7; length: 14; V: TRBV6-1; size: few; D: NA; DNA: TGTGCCAGCAGTGCGCGGAGGGGGCAAGGCGAGCAGTACTTC; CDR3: CASSARRGQGEQYF
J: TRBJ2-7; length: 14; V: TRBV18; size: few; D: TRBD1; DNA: TGTGCCAGCTCACCAAAGGGACAGAGGGACGAGCAGTACTTC; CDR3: CASSPKGQRDEQYF
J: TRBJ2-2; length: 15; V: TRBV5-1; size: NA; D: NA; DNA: TGCGCCAGCAGCTTGGACAGGGTAGCTGCCGGGGAGCTGTTTTTT; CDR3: CASSLDRVAAGELFF
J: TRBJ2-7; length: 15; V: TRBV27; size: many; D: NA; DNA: TGTGCCAGCAGTTTCGGGCCCTACGAAACCTACGAGCAGTACTTC; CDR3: CASSFGPYETYEQYF
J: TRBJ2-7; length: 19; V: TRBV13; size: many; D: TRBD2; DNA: TGTGCCAGCAGCTTACAACTAGCGGGTCCTTTCGTCCCAGCCTACGAGCAGTACTTC; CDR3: CASSLQLAGPFVPAYEQYF
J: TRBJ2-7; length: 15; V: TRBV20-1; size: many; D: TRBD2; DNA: TGCAGTGCTCGCGTCCTTAAAGGGGAGGGCTACGAGCAGTACTTC; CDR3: CSARVLKGEGYEQYF
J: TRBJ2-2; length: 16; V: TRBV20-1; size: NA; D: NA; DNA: TGCAGTGCTAGAGATCCGAGGGGCTCGGGAACCGGGGAGCTGTTTTTT; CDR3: CSARDPRGSGTGELFF
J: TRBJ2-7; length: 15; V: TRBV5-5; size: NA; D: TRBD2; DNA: TGTGCCAGCAGCTTGCGGACTAGAGTAAGCTACGAGCAGTACTTC; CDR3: CASSLRTRVSYEQYF
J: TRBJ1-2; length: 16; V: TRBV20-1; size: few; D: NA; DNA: TGCAGTGCTAGAGATCGCGTAGCCAACCGCGGCTATGGCTACACCTTC; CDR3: CSARDRVANRGYGYTF
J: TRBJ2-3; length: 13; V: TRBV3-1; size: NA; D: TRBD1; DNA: TGTGCCAGCAGCCAAGACAGGGGGCGGACGCAGTATTTT; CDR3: CASSQDRGRTQYF
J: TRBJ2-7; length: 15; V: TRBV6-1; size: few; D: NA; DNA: TGTGCCAGCAGCACCCGACAGGGAGGTCCCTACGAGCAGTACTTC; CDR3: CASSTRQGGPYEQYF
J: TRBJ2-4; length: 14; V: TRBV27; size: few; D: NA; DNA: TGTGCCAGCAGCACCCGGTGGGCCAAAAACATTCAGTACTTC; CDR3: CASSTRWAKNIQYF
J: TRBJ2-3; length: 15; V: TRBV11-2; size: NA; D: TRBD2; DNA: TGTGCCAGCAGCTTCCGGGGACTACACACAGATACGCAGTATTTT; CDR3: CASSFRGLHTDTQYF
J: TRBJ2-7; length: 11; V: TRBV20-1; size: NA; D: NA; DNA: TGCAGTGCTACAGCTGGCCACGAGCAGTACTTC; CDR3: CSATAGHEQYF
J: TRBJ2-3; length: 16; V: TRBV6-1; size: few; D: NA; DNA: TGTGCCAGCAGTGAAAAAGACAGGTCGGACACAGATACGCAGTATTTT; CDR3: CASSEKDRSDTDTQYF
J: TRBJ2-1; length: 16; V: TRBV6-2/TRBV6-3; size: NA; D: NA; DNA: TGTGCCAGCAGCTATCAATCTAGAGGAGGGAACAATGAGCAGTTCTTC; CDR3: CASSYQSRGGNNEQFF
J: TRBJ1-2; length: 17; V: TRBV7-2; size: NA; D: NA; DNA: TGTGCCAGCAGCTCGAGAACCTTCGGGACGGCCAACTATGGCTACACCTTC; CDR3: CASSSRTFGTANYGYTF
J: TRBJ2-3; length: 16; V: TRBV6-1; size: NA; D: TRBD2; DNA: TGTGCCAGCAGTGAAGAGGCTAGCGGGCTCACAGATACGCAGTATTTT; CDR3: CASSEEASGLTDTQYF
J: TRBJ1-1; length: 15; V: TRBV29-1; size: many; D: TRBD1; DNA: TGCAGCGTTGAGAGTCAGGGGGCTGGAAACACTGAAGCTTTCTTT; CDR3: CSVESQGAGNTEAFF
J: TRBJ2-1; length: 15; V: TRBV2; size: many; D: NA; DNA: TGTGCCAGCAGCGTCGACTGGCTATCCTACAATGAGCAGTTCTTC; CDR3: CASSVDWLSYNEQFF
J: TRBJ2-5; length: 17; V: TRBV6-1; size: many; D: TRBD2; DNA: TGTGCCAGCAGCCTAGGACTAGCGGGAGCCCTCCAAGAGACCCAGTACTTC; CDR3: CASSLGLAGALQETQYF
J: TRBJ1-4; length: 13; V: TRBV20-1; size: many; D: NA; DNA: TGCAGTGCTAGATCGCACAGAGATGAAAAACTGTTTTTT; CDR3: CSARSHRDEKLFF
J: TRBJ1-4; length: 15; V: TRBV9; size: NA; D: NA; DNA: TGTGCCAGCAGCCCTCGAGGGATAACTAATGAAAAACTGTTTTTT; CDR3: CASSPRGITNEKLFF
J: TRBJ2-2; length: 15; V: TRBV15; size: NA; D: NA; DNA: TGTGCCACCAGCAGAGACAGCGGGAACACCGGGGAGCTGTTTTTT; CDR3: CATSRDSGNTGELFF
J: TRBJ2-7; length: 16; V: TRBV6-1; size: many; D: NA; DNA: TGTGCCAGCACCGTTAATGGCCTACAGGGATCTTCCGAGCAGTACTTC; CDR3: CASTVNGLQGSSEQYF
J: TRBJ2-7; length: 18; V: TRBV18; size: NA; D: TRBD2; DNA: TGTGCCAGCTCACCAGGGATAGCGGGAGGCCTCACGCGATACGAGCAGTACTTC; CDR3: CASSPGIAGGLTRYEQYF
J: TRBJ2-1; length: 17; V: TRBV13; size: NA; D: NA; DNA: TGTGCCAGCAGCTTGGCCCTAAGTTCGGGGGCCTACAATGAGCAGTTCTTC; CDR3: CASSLALSSGAYNEQFF
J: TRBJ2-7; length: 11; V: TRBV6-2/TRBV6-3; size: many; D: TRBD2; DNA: TGTGCCAGCATCAGGGAGGGCGAGCAGTACTTC; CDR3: CASIREGEQYF
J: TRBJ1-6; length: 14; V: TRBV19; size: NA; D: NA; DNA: TGTGCCAGTAACATGGACGGCCCAAATTCACCCCTCCACTTT; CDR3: CASNMDGPNSPLHF
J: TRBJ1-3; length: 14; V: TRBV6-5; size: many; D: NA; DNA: TGTGCCAGCAGTTACAGTGCCTCTGGAAACACCATATATTTT; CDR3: CASSYSASGNTIYF
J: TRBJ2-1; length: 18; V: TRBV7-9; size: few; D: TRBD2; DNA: TGTGCCAGCAGCTTAGGGACTAGCGGGAGTAGCTCCTACAATGAGCAGTTCTTC; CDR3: CASSLGTSGSSSYNEQFF
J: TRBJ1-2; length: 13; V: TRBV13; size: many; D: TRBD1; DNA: TGTGCCAGCAGCTCGGGGGACAGCAATGGCTACACCTTC; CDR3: CASSSGDSNGYTF
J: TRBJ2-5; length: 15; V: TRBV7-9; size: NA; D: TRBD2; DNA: TGTGCCAGCAGCTTAGCGGGTAGCGGGAGAGAGACCCAGTACTTC; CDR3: CASSLAGSGRETQYF